This TCR beta chain was sequenced in a study of blood T cells in healthy people across ages. The ends lost 2 bases at V and 5 bases at J; junction bases unmatched: 11. The CDR3 runs to 16 residues. Germline V gene data show CDR1 as MNHEY and CDR2 as SVGAGI. The use of a sample-barcoded 5' primer and a J-beta primer mix characterized a second PCR of roughly 6 to 11 cycles. Via MiXCR, TCRdb re-called the 5' RACE reads, giving one row per CDR3 protein. The repertoire holds around 710,000 distinct CDR3 sequences, with roughly 45% as singletons. What was sequenced was blood. This receptor was obtained from a woman aged 60-75 years in good health. The J gene is TRBJ2-7, the V gene TRBV6-5; TRBD1 agrees at 8 bases. The CDR3, as DNA: TGTGCCAGCAGTTACGGGAGCCCCGGGACAGGACACGAGCAGTACTTC. It specifies CASSYGSPGTGHEQYF.